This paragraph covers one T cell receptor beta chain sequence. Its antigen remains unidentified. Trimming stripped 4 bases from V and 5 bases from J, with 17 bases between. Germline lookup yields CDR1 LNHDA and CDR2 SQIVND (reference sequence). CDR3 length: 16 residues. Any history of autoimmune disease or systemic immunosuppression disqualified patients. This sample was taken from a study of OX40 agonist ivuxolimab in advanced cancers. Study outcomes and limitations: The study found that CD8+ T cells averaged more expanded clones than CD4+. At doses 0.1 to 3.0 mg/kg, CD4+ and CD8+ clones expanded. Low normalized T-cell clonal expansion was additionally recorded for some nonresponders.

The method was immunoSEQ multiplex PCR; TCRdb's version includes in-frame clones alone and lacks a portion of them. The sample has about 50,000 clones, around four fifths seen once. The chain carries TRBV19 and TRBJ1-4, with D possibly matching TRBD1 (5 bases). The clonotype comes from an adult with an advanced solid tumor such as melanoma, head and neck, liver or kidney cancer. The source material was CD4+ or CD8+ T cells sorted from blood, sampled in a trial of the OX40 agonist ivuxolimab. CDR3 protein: CASSTLRQTKNEKLFF. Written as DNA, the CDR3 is TGTGCCAGTAGTACCCTCAGACAGACAAAGAATGAAAAACTGTTTTTT.